This paragraph reports one T cell receptor beta chain. Blood got drawn at baseline, again on cycle 4 day 1, and then on cycle 7 day 1. Here immunoSEQ multiplex PCR was the method, and the copy in TCRdb shows in-frame clones only, minus some. This repertoire shows roughly 30,000 clones, about nine tenths found once; its top ten account for about 38%. The data are from a study of OX40 agonist ivuxolimab in advanced cancers. The CDR3 length is 15 residues. Trimming took 7 bases from V and 5 from J; bases not matched to a gene: 13. The germline CDR1 and CDR2 sequences are MNHEY and SVGAGI. The sequenced sample was CD4+ or CD8+ T cells sorted from blood, obtained in a trial of the OX40 agonist ivuxolimab. The V gene is TRBV6-5, the J gene TRBJ2-7; 8 bases align to TRBD2. This clonotype was obtained from an adult with an advanced solid tumor such as melanoma, head and neck, liver or kidney cancer. CDR3 region: CASIRTAGDSNEQYF. DNA for the CDR3: TGTGCCAGCATCAGGACAGCGGGAGATTCCAACGAGCAGTACTTC.